Below, one T cell receptor (beta chain) is given with its context. The clone's antigen remains unknown. Base quality data are lacking; no much larger clone is found one base away. TCRbeta CDR3 regions were amplified from genomic DNA using the immunoSEQ Assay, a bias-controlled multiplex PCR. Per the original workflow: The number of nucleated cells in each sample was estimated from the amplification of reference gene primers within the assay. To quantify the absolute abundance of each unique TCRbeta CDR3 rearrangement, sequence reads were collapsed and filtered. For each sample, productive Simpson clonality was calculated by taking the square root of Simpson's diversity index across productive rearrangements. The source is immuneACCESS, and TCRdb retained only in-frame sequences with V and J called. Part of the clones is not carried over; for the studies checked, unresolved V genes explain less than half of this, and the remainder is unexplained. V, J and clone size derive from that table, while D and trimming were established from the DNA sequence. The sample has over 200,000 clones on record, roughly 90% of them singletons. Of the sample, 0.7% falls within the top ten clones.

The data originate from a study of blood T cell repertoires in COVID-19 (dated by TCRdb to between 2020 and 2021). With regard to the full study: Samples from collaborators originated in the United States, Italy and Spain and spanned both the acute and convalescent phases of COVID-19. The material from the prospective study consisted of cDNA or gDNA derived from T cells, B-cell-depleted T cells, or PBMCs. Subjects who had been exposed to COVID-19, were actively infected with it, or had recovered from it provided the deeply sampled blood TCRbeta repertoires that made up the dataset. The repertoires were made available in a free public database intended to serve as a resource for research on the immune response to SARS-CoV-2. The samples were drawn from two sources: the first 160 participants of the ongoing ImmuneRACE study, and about 1,300 subjects contributed by 6 global collaborators. Nearly every sample came with metadata listing a de-identified subject ID, COVID-19 status, age in years and sex. Where available, HLA class I and class II types were obtained from metadata supplied by the sample provider rather than from assay-based typing.

V is trimmed back by 5 bases and J by 2 bases, and the junction contains 10 bases that no gene match accounts for. CDR1 MDHEN and CDR2 SYDVKM are derived from the germline V gene. The CDR3 starts with the cysteine, ends with the phenylalanine, and has 16 residues. Only the CDR3 DNA stays, 48 bases, in frame from base 1. Broader findings and caveats from the paper: The quantity of clinical and demographic metadata differed by source and by participant and was supplied without curation.

Each collaborating institution followed its own protocols to collect whole blood in K2EDTA tubes. Collaborator samples were shipped for TCRbeta analysis as frozen whole blood, isolated PBMCs, or DNA extracted from either sample type. The V and J genes are TRBV28 and TRBJ2-7, with 9 bases in between that match TRBD2. This TCR came from a human donor in a cohort sampled during active COVID-19. The specimen sequenced was peripheral blood. The DNA sequence reads TGTGCCAGCAGTCTCGGTTCTAGCGGGACCCCCTACGAGCAGTACTTC. This gives the protein CASSLGSSGTPYEQYF.